This T cell receptor (beta chain) was profiled in a study of blood T cell repertoires in COVID-19. Profiling relied on immunoSEQ multiplex PCR, and the TCRdb table lists in-frame clones only, not all of them. Of almost 500,000 clones listed, roughly nine tenths are singletons. The CDR3 extends over 13 amino acids. Germline loops: CDR1 SGHAT, CDR2 FQNNGV. V was shortened by 4 bases and J by 4 bases, with 10 bases between the two germline ends. The chain links TRBV11-2 to TRBJ1-2; TRBD1 might be the D (6 bases). This clonotype was obtained from an older woman who had recovered from COVID-19. The sequencing sample was made of PBMCs or T cells enriched from blood (not recorded which). CDR3 region: CASSSQGIYGYTF. DNA for the CDR3: TGTGCCAGCAGCTCGCAGGGGATCTATGGCTACACCTTC.